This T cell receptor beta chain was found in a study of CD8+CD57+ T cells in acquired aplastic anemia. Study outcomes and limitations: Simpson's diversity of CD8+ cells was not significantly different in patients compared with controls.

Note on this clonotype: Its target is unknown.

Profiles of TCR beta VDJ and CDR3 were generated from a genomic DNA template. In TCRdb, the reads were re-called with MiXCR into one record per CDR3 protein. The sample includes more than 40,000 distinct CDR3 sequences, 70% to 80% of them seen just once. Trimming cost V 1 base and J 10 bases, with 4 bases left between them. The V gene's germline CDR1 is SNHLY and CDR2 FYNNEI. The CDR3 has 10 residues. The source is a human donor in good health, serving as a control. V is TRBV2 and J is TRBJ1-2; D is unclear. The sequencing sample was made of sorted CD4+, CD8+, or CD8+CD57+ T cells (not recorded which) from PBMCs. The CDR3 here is CASSEVTYTF. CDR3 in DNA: TGTGCCAGCAGTGAAGTCACCTACACCTTC.